The 26 T cell receptor beta chains below were found in one sample sequenced in a study of blood T cells in healthy people across ages. PCR was performed a second time for about 7 to 11 cycles using a sample-barcoded 5' primer and a J-beta primer mix. MiXCR, applied by TCRdb to the 5' RACE reads, yields one record per CDR3 protein. The repertoire consists of about 1.8 million distinct CDR3 sequences, with roughly 52% occurring once and the leading ten covering 2.1%. The source material was blood. Source of these receptors: a woman aged 40 to 49 in good health.

This clonotype was picked up one time. The CDR3 spells CASAGVNYGYTF. Here the CDR3 DNA reads TGTGCCTCAGCGGGGGTCAACTATGGCTACACCTTC. The genes are TRBV12-3 or TRBV12-4 and TRBJ1-2; D may be TRBD1 (5 bases). V lost 11 bases and J lost 2, with 12 bases in between. The CDR3 has 12 residues.

Only a few counts were recorded for this clonotype. Written as DNA, the CDR3 is TGCAGCGTTGAAAAGCGGGGGAGTCAAGAGACCCAGTACTTC. It specifies CSVEKRGSQETQYF. The gene calls are TRBV29-1 and TRBJ2-5; 8 bases are shared with TRBD2. Per the germline V gene, CDR1 is SQVTM and CDR2 is ANQGSEA. The V segment lost 2 bases and the J segment 2 bases; nucleotides outside the gene matches: 4. CDR3 size: 14 residues.

V gene TRBV5-5 combines with J gene TRBJ2-7; D is unclear. The J call may be mistaken, given a closer DNA end match to TRBJ2-5. CDR3 length equals 13 residues. Germline values: CDR1 SGHKS, CDR2 YYEKEE (reference sequence). Here the CDR3 DNA reads TGTGCCAGCAGTCGTCTCACTCCGGAGACCCAGTACTTC. Protein: CASSRLTPETQYF.

The V and J genes are TRBV24-1 and TRBJ2-5; D tentatively reads TRBD1 or TRBD2 (6 bases each). The CDR3 extends over 15 amino acids. Trimming pared 6 bases from V and 1 base from J, leaving 14 bases between. The germline gives CDR1 KGHDR, CDR2 SFDVKD. CDR3 in DNA: TGTGCCACCAGTAGGGGGGAGCGTACCCAAGAGACCCAGTACTTC. It codes for CATSRGERTQETQYF.

This clonotype was counted a few times. The chain carries TRBV10-3 and TRBJ2-3; 8 bases line up with TRBD1. The V gene end was trimmed by 6 bases and the J gene end by 6 bases; junction bases not matched to a gene: 20. This CDR3 is 18 amino acids long. CDR1 and CDR2 from the germline V gene are ENHRY and SYGVKD. The CDR3 protein is CAISEGITRSQGADTQYF. The CDR3 DNA follows: TGTGCCATCAGCGAGGGGATAACGAGGTCGCAGGGGGCGGATACGCAGTATTTT.

The V gene is TRBV7-2, the J gene TRBJ2-3; 10 nucleotides match TRBD2. This CDR3 region has 18 residues. V gave up 4 bases and J gave up 4 bases; unmatched junction bases: 14. CDR1 and CDR2 from the germline V gene are SGHTA and FQGNSA. The DNA for the CDR3 is TGTGCCAGCAGCTCGCTAGGAGACTCTAGCGGGGGCCCAGATACGCAGTATTTT. Translation: CASSSLGDSSGGPDTQYF.

This clonotype has just a few counts. This chain connects TRBV6-1 to TRBJ2-4; TRBD1 aligns across 9 bases. The length of the CDR3 is 13 residues. Germline CDR1 reads MNHNS; CDR2 reads SASEGT. The V and J ends lost 6 bases and 9 bases, in that order; junction bases with no gene match: 6. CDR3 sequence reads: CASRTGGGGIQYF. Here the CDR3 DNA reads TGTGCCAGCAGAACAGGGGGCGGGGGCATTCAGTACTTC.

This clonotype was detected only a few times. The chain couples TRBV20-1 to TRBJ2-1; D might be TRBD2 (5 bases). V shed 6 bases and J shed 6 bases, with 18 bases lying between them. Germline V gene data show CDR1 as DFQATT and CDR2 as SNEGSKA (reference sequence). This CDR3 is 14 amino acids long. The CDR3 loop is CSAPTGWRPNEQFF. The CDR3 DNA follows: TGCAGTGCCCCAACCGGGTGGAGGCCCAATGAGCAGTTCTTC.

The chain carries TRBV28 and TRBJ1-5, with D uncertain. The CDR3 has 16 residues. V lost 2 bases and J 1 base, leaving 12 bases between the germline ends. Germline V gene data show CDR1 as MDHEN and CDR2 as SYDVKM. CDR3 coding DNA: TGTGCCAGCAGTTTACATTCGGGCCAGAGCAATCAGCCCCAGCATTTT. Translation: CASSLHSGQSNQPQHF.

The chain couples TRBV7-9 to TRBJ1-4; 7 bases are a match to TRBD1. CDR1 and CDR2 from the germline V gene are SEHNR and FQNEAQ (reference sequence). The CDR3 covers 16 residues. Trimming cost V 3 bases and J 2 bases; bases outside gene matches: 6. Here the CDR3 reads CASSFRKGATNEKLFF. The CDR3 nucleotides read TGTGCCAGCAGCTTTCGAAAGGGGGCGACTAATGAAAAACTGTTTTTT.

Turning to this clonotype: A junction end diverges from the germline sequence, so it may reflect a read error. The chain recombines TRBV9 with TRBJ1-2; no clear D. There are 13 residues in the CDR3. CDR1 and CDR2 (germline): SGDLS, YYNGEE. The DNA for the CDR3 is TGTGCCAGCAGCCCGGTGGCCCACTATGGCCACACCTTC. It yields the protein CASSPVAHYGHTF.

This clonotype was seen only a few times. CDR3 protein: CASSPWAESSYEQYF. The DNA for the CDR3 is TGCGCCAGCAGTCCCTGGGCGGAAAGCTCCTACGAGCAGTACTTC. The genes are TRBV10-1 and TRBJ2-7, with D unclear. Between the trimmed V and J ends, which lost 5 bases and 0 bases, there was a span of 14 bases. Germline V CDR1 and CDR2: WNHNN, SYGVQD (reference sequence). This CDR3 contains 15 residues.

This chain connects TRBV5-1 to TRBJ1-6; D is ambiguous. The CDR3 sequence is 15 residues long. CDR1 and CDR2 (germline): SGHRS, YFSETQ. Trimming removed 4 bases from V and 8 bases from J, with 16 bases in between. CDR3 DNA: TGCGCCAGCAGCAGAGAAGGACGGTTGGATTCACCCCTCCACTTT. Translating gives CASSREGRLDSPLHF. Full variable domain (outside the CDR3, taken from reference TRBV5-1 and TRBJ1-6): KAGVTQTPRYLIKTRGQQVTLSCSPISGHRSVSWYQQTPGQGLQFLFEYFSETQRNKGNFPGRFSGRQFSNSRSEMNVSTLELGDSALYLCASSREGRLDSPLHFGNGTRLTVT.

The genes are TRBV20-1 and TRBJ1-6; 7 positions agree with TRBD1. The CDR3 is made up of 15 amino acids. Germline V gene sequence: CDR1 DFQATT, CDR2 SNEGSKA (reference sequence). CDR3 residues: CKVRDSEDYNSPLHF. CDR3 sequence (DNA): TGCAAGGTCAGGGACAGCGAAGATTATAATTCACCCCTCCACTTT.

This rearrangement joins TRBV29-1 to TRBJ2-1, with 9 bases fitting TRBD1. The germline V gene encodes CDR1 SQVTM and CDR2 ANQGSEA. This CDR3 contains 12 residues. The V and J ends lost 7 bases and 10 bases, in that order; junction bases with no gene match: 8. The CDR3 DNA sequence: TGCAGCGGAAGGACAGGGGAGTTCGAGCAGTTCTTC. Translating it yields CSGRTGEFEQFF.

The rearrangement joins TRBV2 to TRBJ2-1; D is perhaps TRBD2 (5 bases). V dropped 4 bases and J dropped 3 bases, with 16 bases sitting between them. The germline V gene has CDR1 SNHLY and CDR2 FYNNEI. The CDR3 has 16 amino acids. The CDR3: CASSAAGEGSYNEQFF. As DNA, the CDR3 is TGTGCCAGCAGTGCGGCCGGCGAAGGGAGCTACAATGAGCAGTTCTTC.

In this sample, this clonotype turned up a few times. The chain combines TRBV20-1 with TRBJ2-7, with D perhaps TRBD1 or TRBD2 (6 bases each). The V end was cut by 6 bases, the J end by 3 bases, with 18 bases between. The CDR3 spans 14 residues. CDR1 is DFQATT and CDR2 is SNEGSKA in the germline V gene (reference sequence). CDR3 nucleotide sequence: TGCAGTGCCCTACGGGGGCAGGGTTACTACGAGCAGTACTTC. Translation gives CSALRGQGYYEQYF.

This clonotype has more than one count but fewer than ten. The rearrangement joins TRBV5-5 to TRBJ1-5; D possibly corresponds to TRBD1 (6 bases). Germline V gene sequence: CDR1 SGHKS, CDR2 YYEKEE (reference sequence). V was shortened by 0 bases and J by 0 bases, with 13 bases between the two germline ends. The CDR3 is made up of 17 amino acids. CDR3 nucleotides: TGTGCCAGCAGCTTGGTGGACAGCGTTTATAGCAATCAGCCCCAGCATTTT. This encodes CASSLVDSVYSNQPQHF.

This clonotype was detected only a few times. The chain has TRBV5-1 and TRBJ2-3; TRBD2 is a possible D gene (5 bases). This CDR3 has 15 amino acids. The germline V gene has CDR1 SGHRS and CDR2 YFSETQ. The germline V and J ends were trimmed by 3 bases and 1 base, with 12 bases remaining between them. CDR3 amino acids: CASSSSGYGTDTQYF. Written as DNA, the CDR3 is TGCGCCAGCAGCTCGTCGGGGTACGGCACAGATACGCAGTATTTT.

This clonotype was seen more than once but under ten times. The chain employs TRBV28 and TRBJ2-6; 7 bases align to TRBD1. The V gene end was trimmed by 6 bases and the J gene end by 0 bases; junction bases not matched to a gene: 8. The CDR3 extends over 17 amino acids. CDR1 is MDHEN, CDR2 SYDVKM, per germline. For the CDR3, the DNA is TGTGCCAGCAGCGACTCCGGGACAGCCTCTGGGGCCAACGTCCTGACTTTC. Encoded protein: CASSDSGTASGANVLTF.

This clonotype was counted many times. The V and J genes are TRBV7-2 and TRBJ2-7, with 13 nucleotides matching TRBD2. The CDR3 extends over 15 amino acids. V gave up 3 bases and J gave up 2 bases; unmatched junction bases: 1. The germline gives CDR1 SGHTA, CDR2 FQGNSA. The CDR3 nucleotides read TGTGCCAGCAGCTTCGGACTAGCGGGGGCCTACGAGCAGTACTTC. This translates into CASSFGLAGAYEQYF.

A few counts support this clonotype. The chain employs TRBV7-2 and TRBJ2-1; 9 bases align to TRBD2. CDR3 length equals 17 residues. The germline V gene has CDR1 SGHTA and CDR2 FQGNSA. With 3 bases clipped from V and 2 bases from J, the junction kept 8 bases outside the gene matches. In nucleotides, the CDR3 is TGTGCCAGCAGCTTTGAGGGTAGCGGGGGAACCTACAATGAGCAGTTCTTC. This sequence encodes CASSFEGSGGTYNEQFF.

This rearrangement joins TRBV6-5 to TRBJ2-7; 8 nucleotides agree with TRBD1. Germline lookup yields CDR1 MNHEY and CDR2 SVGAGI. This CDR3 comprises 14 residues. J gave up 3 bases and V 11 bases, and 12 bases lay outside the gene matches. CDR3 amino acids: CARISGQGGYEQYF. CDR3 in DNA: TGTGCCCGCATAAGTGGACAGGGCGGCTACGAGCAGTACTTC.

The genes are TRBV20-1 and TRBJ2-1; 7 bases match TRBD2. Unmatched junction bases numbered 6, after V lost 3 bases and J lost 4 bases. CDR1 DFQATT and CDR2 SNEGSKA come from the germline V gene (reference sequence). CDR3 size: 14 residues. The chain's CDR3 is CSASLRGVYNEQFF. CDR3 DNA sequence: TGCAGTGCTAGTTTACGGGGGGTATACAATGAGCAGTTCTTC.

This clonotype appeared a few times. The CDR3 spells CSVSQGGTDTQYF. The CDR3 nucleotides read TGCAGCGTTTCCCAGGGCGGCACAGATACGCAGTATTTT. The rearrangement uses TRBV29-1 and TRBJ2-3, with D possibly matching TRBD1 (5 bases). With 5 bases removed from V and 1 base from J, the gap between germline ends came to 10 bases. This CDR3 comprises 13 residues. Germline loops: CDR1 SQVTM, CDR2 ANQGSEA.

The rearrangement uses TRBV11-2 and TRBJ2-2; D is uncertain. Trimming left V 5 bases short and J 0 bases short, with 13 bases between. CDR3 length equals 16 residues. Germline CDR1 SGHAT, CDR2 FQNNGV. The CDR3 nucleotides are TGTGCCAGCAGCGTAGGGTGGCCAGCGAACACCGGGGAGCTGTTTTTT. It yields the protein CASSVGWPANTGELFF. Based on the CDR3 plus reference TRBV11-2 and TRBJ2-2, the full variable domain is EAGVAQSPRYKIIEKRQSVAFWCNPISGHATLYWYQQILGQGPKLLIQFQNNGVVDDSQLPKDRFSAERLKGVDSTLKIQPAKLEDSAVYLCASSVGWPANTGELFFGEGSRLTVL.